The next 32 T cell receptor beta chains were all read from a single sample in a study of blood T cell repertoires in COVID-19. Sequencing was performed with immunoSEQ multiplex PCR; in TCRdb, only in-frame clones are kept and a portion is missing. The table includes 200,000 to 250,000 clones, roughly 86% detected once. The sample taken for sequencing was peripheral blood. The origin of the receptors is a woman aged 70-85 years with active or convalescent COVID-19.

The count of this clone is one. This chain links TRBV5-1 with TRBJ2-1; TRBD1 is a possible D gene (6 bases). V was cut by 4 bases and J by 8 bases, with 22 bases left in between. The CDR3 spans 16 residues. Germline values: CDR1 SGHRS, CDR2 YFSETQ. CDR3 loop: CASSRKPIRQADEQFF. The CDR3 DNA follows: TGCGCCAGCAGCCGCAAACCGATTCGACAGGCCGATGAGCAGTTCTTC.

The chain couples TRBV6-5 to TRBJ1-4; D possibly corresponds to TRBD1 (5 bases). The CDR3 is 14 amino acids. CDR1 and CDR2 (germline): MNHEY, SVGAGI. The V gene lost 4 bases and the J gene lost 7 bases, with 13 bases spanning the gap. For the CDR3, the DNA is TGTGCCAGCAGTTTCTCGGGGGGTGGTGAAAAACTGTTTTTT. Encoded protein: CASSFSGGGEKLFF.

This CDR3 is CATSRGGQGVSETQYF. The CDR3 nucleotides read TGTGCCACCAGCAGAGGGGGACAGGGGGTATCGGAGACCCAGTACTTC. V usage is TRBV15 and J usage is TRBJ2-5, with 11 bases matching TRBD1. Germline CDR1 is LNHNV and CDR2 is YYDKDF (reference sequence). Unmatched junction bases numbered 6, after V lost 1 base and J lost 5 bases. The CDR3 runs 16 residues.

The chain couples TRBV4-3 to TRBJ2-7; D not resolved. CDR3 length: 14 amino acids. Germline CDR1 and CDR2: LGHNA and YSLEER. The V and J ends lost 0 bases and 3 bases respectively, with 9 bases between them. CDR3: CASSQEAGNYEQYF. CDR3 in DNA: TGCGCCAGCAGCCAAGAGGCAGGAAACTACGAGCAGTACTTC.

The CDR3 DNA reads TGTGCCACTTCTTCAAGAGAAGGACTTTACGAGCAGTACTTC. It specifies CATSSREGLYEQYF. The V call is TRBV27, the J call TRBJ2-7, with D possibly matching TRBD2 (5 bases). Germline CDR1 MNHEY, CDR2 SMNVEV (reference sequence). V lost 10 bases to trimming and J lost 4 bases, with 20 bases between them. The CDR3 consists of 14 residues.

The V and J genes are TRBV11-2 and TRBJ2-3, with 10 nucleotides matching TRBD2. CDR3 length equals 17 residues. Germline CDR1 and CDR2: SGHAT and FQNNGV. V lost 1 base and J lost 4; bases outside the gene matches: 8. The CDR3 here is CASSLASGGAGADTQYF. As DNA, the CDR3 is TGTGCCAGCAGCTTAGCCAGCGGGGGGGCTGGGGCAGATACGCAGTATTTT. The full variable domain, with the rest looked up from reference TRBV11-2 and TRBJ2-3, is EAGVAQSPRYKIIEKRQSVAFWCNPISGHATLYWYQQILGQGPKLLIQFQNNGVVDDSQLPKDRFSAERLKGVDSTLKIQPAKLEDSAVYLCASSLASGGAGADTQYFGPGTRLTVL.

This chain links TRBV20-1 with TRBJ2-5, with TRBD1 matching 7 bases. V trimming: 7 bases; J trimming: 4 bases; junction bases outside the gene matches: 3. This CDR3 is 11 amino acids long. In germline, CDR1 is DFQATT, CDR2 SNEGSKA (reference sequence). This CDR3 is CSGQGRETQYF. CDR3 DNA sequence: TGCAGTGGACAGGGAAGAGAGACCCAGTACTTC.

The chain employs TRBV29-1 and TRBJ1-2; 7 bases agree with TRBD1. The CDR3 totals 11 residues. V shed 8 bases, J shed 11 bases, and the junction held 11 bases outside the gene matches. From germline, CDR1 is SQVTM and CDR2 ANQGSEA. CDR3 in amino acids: CSFLTGMIYTF. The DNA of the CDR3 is TGCAGCTTCTTGACAGGGATGATTTACACCTTC.

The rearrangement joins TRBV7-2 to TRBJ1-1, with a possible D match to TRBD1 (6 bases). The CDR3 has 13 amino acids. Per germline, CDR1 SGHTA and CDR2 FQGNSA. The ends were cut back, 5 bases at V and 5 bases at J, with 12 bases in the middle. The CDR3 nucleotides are TGTGCCAGCAGCACAAGAGGGGGAACTGAAGCTTTCTTT. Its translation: CASSTRGGTEAFF.

The CDR3 loop is CSLDRGNGYTF. The CDR3 DNA is TGCAGTCTGGACAGGGGGAATGGCTACACCTTC. V usage is TRBV20-1 and J usage is TRBJ1-2, with 10 bases fitting TRBD1. J lost 6 bases, V lost 8 bases, and 3 bases had no gene match. Per germline, CDR1 DFQATT and CDR2 SNEGSKA (reference sequence). The CDR3 is 11 amino acids.

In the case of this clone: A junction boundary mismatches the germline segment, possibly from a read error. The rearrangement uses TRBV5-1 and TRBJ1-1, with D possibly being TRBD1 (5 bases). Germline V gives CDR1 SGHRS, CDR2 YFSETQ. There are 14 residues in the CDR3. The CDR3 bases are TGCGCCAGCAGTTTGGAGGGGCAGAACACTGAAGCTTTCTTT. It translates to CASSLEGQNTEAFF.

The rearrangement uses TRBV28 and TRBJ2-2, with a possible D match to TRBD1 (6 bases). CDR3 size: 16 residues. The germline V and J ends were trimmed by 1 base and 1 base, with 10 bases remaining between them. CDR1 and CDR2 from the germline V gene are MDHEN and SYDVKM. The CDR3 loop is CASSLYGTQNTGELFF. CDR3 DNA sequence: TGTGCCAGCAGTTTATACGGGACACAGAACACCGGGGAGCTGTTTTTT.

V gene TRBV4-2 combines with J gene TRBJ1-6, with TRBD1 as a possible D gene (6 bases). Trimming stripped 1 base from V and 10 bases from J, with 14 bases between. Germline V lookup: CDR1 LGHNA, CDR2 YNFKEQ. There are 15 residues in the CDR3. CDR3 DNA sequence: TGTGCCAGCAGCCAAGTCGACAGGCCGGAATCACCCCTCCACTTT. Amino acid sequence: CASSQVDRPESPLHF.

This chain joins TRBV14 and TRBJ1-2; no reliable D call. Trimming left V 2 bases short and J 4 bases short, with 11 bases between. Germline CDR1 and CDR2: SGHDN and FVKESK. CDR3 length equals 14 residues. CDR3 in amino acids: CASSQSISLYGYTF. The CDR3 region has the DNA TGTGCCAGCAGCCAAAGCATAAGCCTCTATGGCTACACCTTC. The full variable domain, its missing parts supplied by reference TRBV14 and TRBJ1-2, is EAGVTQFPSHSVIEKGQTVTLRCDPISGHDNLYWYRRVMGKEIKFLLHFVKESKQDESGMPNNRFLAERTGGTYSTLKVQPAELEDSGVYFCASSQSISLYGYTFGSGTRLTVV.

As DNA, the CDR3 is TGTGCCAGCAGCCCATCGCCGACTAGCGGGGCCTACGAGCAGTACTTC. Translation gives CASSPSPTSGAYEQYF. This chain links TRBV5-4 with TRBJ2-7; 11 bases align to TRBD2. The CDR3 totals 16 residues. V shed 4 bases, J shed 2 bases, and the junction held 8 bases outside the gene matches. Germline V lookup: CDR1 SGHNT, CDR2 YYREEE (reference sequence). Variable domain in full (rest from reference TRBV5-4 and TRBJ2-7): ETGVTQSPTHLIKTRGQQVTLRCSSQSGHNTVSWYQQALGQGPQFIFQYYREEENGRGNFPPRFSGLQFPNYSSELNVNALELDDSALYLCASSPSPTSGAYEQYFGPGTRLTVT.

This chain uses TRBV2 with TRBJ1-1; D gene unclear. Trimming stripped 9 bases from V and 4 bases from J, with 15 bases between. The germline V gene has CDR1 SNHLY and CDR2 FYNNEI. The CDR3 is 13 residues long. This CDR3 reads CASRQRSGTEAFF. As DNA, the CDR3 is TGTGCCAGTCGGCAGCGATCTGGCACTGAAGCTTTCTTT.

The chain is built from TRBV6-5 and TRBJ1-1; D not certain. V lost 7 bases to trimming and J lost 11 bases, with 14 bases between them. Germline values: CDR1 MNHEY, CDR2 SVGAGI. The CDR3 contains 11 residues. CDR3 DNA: TGTGCCAGCAAGCGGTCCGCAGGCGCTTTCTTT. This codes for CASKRSAGAFF.

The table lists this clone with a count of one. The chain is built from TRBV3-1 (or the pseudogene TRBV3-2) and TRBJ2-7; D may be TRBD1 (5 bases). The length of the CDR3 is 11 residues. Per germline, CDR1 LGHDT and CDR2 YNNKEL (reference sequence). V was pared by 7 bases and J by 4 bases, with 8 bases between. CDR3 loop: CASNSGYEQYF. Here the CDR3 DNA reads TGTGCCAGCAACTCAGGGTACGAGCAGTACTTC.

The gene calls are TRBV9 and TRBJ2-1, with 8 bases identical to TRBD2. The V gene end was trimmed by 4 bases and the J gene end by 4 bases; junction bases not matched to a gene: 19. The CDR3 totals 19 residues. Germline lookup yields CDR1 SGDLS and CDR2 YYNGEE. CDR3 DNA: TGTGCCAGCAGCCCTCCCGGCTGGGGTGAGGGACTAGGGTACAATGAGCAGTTCTTC. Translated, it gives CASSPPGWGEGLGYNEQFF.

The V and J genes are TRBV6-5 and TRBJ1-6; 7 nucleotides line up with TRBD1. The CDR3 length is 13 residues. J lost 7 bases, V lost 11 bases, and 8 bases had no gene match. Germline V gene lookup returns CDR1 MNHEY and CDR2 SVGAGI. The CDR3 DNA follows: TGTGCCTCCGCGGACAGGTGGAATTCACCCCTCCACTTT. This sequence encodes CASADRWNSPLHF.

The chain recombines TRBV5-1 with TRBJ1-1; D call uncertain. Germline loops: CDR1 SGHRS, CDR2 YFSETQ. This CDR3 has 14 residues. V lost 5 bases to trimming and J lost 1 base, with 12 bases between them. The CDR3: CASRSGTANTEAFF. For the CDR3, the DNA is TGCGCCAGCAGATCGGGAACAGCGAACACTGAAGCTTTCTTT.

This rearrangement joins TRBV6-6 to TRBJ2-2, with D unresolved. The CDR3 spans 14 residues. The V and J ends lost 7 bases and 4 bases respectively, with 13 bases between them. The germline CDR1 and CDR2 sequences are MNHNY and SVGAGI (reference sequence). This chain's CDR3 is CASKSVRLTGELFF. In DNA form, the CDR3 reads TGTGCCAGCAAAAGTGTCAGACTCACCGGGGAGCTGTTTTTT.

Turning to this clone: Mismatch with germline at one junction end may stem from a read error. Written as DNA, the CDR3 is TGTGTCAGCAAGGACGTAGTTGACAGACCGTACGAGCAGTACTTC. It encodes CVSKDVVDRPYEQYF. The J gene is TRBJ2-7, the V gene TRBV2, with D perhaps matching TRBD1 (5 bases). Germline CDR1 reads SNHLY; CDR2 reads FYNNEI. The CDR3 is 15 residues long.

CDR3 DNA: TGTGCCAGTAGTACACAGGGAGGCTACACCTTC. It is translated as CASSTQGGYTF. The chain employs TRBV19 and TRBJ1-2; a weak D match, TRBD1 (6 bases). Trimming pared 4 bases from V and 8 bases from J, leaving 8 bases between. Germline V CDR1 and CDR2: LNHDA, SQIVND (reference sequence). CDR3 length equals 11 residues.

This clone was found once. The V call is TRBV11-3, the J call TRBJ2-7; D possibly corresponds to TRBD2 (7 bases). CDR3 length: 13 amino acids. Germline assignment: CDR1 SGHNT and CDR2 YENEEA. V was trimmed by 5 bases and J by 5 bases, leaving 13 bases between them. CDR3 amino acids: CASSLEGGDEQYF. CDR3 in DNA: TGTGCCAGCAGCCTGGAGGGGGGGGACGAGCAGTACTTC.

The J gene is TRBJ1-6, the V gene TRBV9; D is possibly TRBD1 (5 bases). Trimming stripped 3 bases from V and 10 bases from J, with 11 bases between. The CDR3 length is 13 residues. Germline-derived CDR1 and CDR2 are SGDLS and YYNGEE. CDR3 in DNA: TGTGCCAGCAGCGGCCTACAGGCATCACCCCTCCACTTT. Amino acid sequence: CASSGLQASPLHF.

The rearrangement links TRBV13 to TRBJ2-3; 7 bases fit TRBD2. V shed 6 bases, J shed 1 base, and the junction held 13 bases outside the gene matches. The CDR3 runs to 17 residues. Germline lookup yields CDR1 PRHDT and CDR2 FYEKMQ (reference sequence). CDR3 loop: CASRPSTSVGGTDTQYF. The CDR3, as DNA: TGTGCCAGCAGGCCCTCTACTAGCGTTGGGGGCACAGATACGCAGTATTTT.

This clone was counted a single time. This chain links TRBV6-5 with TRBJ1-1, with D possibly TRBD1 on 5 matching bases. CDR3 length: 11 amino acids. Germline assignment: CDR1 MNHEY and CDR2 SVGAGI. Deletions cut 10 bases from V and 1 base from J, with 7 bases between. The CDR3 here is CATTGNTEAFF. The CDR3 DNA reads TGTGCCACAACAGGGAACACTGAAGCTTTCTTT.

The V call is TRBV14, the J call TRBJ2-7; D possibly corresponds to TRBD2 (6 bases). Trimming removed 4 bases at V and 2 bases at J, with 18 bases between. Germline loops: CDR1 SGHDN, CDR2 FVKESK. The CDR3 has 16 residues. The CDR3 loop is CASSLPQAGIAYEQYF. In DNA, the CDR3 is TGTGCCAGCAGCCTACCTCAGGCGGGGATCGCCTACGAGCAGTACTTC.

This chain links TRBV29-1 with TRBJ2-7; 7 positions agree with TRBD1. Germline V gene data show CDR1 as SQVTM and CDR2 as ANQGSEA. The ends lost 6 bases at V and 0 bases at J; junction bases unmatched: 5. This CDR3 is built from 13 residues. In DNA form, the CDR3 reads TGCAGCGTGGCGACAGGGAGCTCCTACGAGCAGTACTTC. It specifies CSVATGSSYEQYF.

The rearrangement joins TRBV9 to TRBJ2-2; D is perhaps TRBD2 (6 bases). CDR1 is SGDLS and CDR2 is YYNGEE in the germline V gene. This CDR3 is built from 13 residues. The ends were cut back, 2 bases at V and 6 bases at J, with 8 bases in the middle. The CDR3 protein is CASSVEGAGELFF. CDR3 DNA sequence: TGTGCCAGCAGCGTGGAGGGTGCCGGGGAGCTGTTTTTT.

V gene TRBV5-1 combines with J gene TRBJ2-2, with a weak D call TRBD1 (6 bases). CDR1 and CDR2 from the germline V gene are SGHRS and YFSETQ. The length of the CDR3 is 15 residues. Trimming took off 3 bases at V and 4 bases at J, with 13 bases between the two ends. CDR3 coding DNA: TGCGCCAGCAGCTGGGAACTGACAGGCACCGGGGAGCTGTTTTTT. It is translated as CASSWELTGTGELFF.